These 8 T cell receptor beta chains were sequenced from one sample in a study of blood T cell repertoires in COVID-19. Only in-frame clones appear in the TCRdb table, and some are missing; sequencing was by immunoSEQ multiplex PCR. The sample has a few hundred thousand clones, around 82% seen once. Sequencing was performed on peripheral blood. Source of these receptors: a woman aged 25 to 39 who had recovered from COVID-19.

This chain uses TRBV28 with TRBJ1-4; 7 nucleotides line up with TRBD1. CDR1 MDHEN and CDR2 SYDVKM come from the germline V gene. This CDR3 spans 15 amino acids. Trimming removed 7 bases from V and 7 bases from J; junction bases left unmatched: 12. For the CDR3, the DNA is TGTGCCAGCACCACAAGGGCAGGGGGGACTGAAAAACTGTTTTTT. Protein: CASTTRAGGTEKLFF. The variable domain in full, completed from reference TRBV28 and TRBJ1-4, reads DVKVTQSSRYLVKRTGEKVFLECVQDMDHENMFWYRQDPGLGLRLIYFSYDVKMKEKGDIPEGYSVSREKKERFSLILESASTNQTSMYLCASTTRAGGTEKLFFGSGTQLSVL.

The chain is built from TRBV6-1 and TRBJ2-1, with D perhaps matching TRBD2 (5 bases). The CDR3 length is 12 residues. Germline V lookup: CDR1 MNHNS, CDR2 SASEGT. Trimming shortened V by 1 base and J by 10 bases, and 8 bases separated the two germline ends. The CDR3 DNA reads as TGTGCCAGCAGTGAAGGGGCGGGCGAGCAGTTCTTC. It encodes CASSEGAGEQFF.

V and J are TRBV10-3 and TRBJ2-7; no reliable D call. The germline CDR1 and CDR2 sequences are ENHRY and SYGVKD. This CDR3 comprises 11 residues. Between the trimmed V and J ends, which lost 4 bases and 4 bases, there was a span of 5 bases. For the CDR3, the DNA is TGTGCCATCAGTGTAGAGTACGAGCAGTACTTC. Translated: CAISVEYEQYF.

The chain uses TRBV7-3 and TRBJ2-1; 7 nucleotides agree with TRBD1. CDR1 and CDR2 from the germline V gene are SGHTA and FQGTGA. V dropped 2 bases and J dropped 6; count of bases not matched to a gene: 7. This CDR3 comprises 15 residues. This CDR3 reads CASSLYEGALNEQFF. CDR3 DNA: TGTGCCAGCAGCTTATATGAGGGGGCTCTCAATGAGCAGTTCTTC.

The gene calls are TRBV27 and TRBJ1-2; 10 bases map to TRBD1. The CDR3 is 15 amino acids. V lost 4 bases to trimming and J lost 8 bases; unmatched junction nucleotides: 10. CDR1 MNHEY and CDR2 SMNVEV come from the germline V gene (reference sequence). CDR3 in amino acids: CASSWEDRGLGGYTF. The CDR3 DNA is TGTGCCAGCAGTTGGGAAGACAGGGGGCTGGGGGGCTACACCTTC.

This clone occurred once. V is TRBV27 and J is TRBJ1-5; no clear D. This CDR3 region has 16 residues. V was pared by 1 base and J by 4 bases, with 14 bases between. Per germline, CDR1 MNHEY and CDR2 SMNVEV (reference sequence). CDR3 protein: CASSLFGELGNQPQHF. The DNA for the CDR3 is TGTGCCAGCAGTTTATTTGGGGAGTTGGGTAATCAGCCCCAGCATTTT.

This chain links TRBV30 with TRBJ1-1; 10 bases are a match to TRBD1. V shed 1 base and J 3 bases; nucleotides not matched to a gene: 2. The CDR3 consists of 14 residues. The germline V gene encodes CDR1 GTSNPN and CDR2 SVGIG (reference sequence). The CDR3 reads CAWSAGQGHTEAFF. CDR3 nucleotide sequence: TGTGCCTGGAGTGCGGGACAGGGGCACACTGAAGCTTTCTTT. Variable domain in full (rest from reference TRBV30 and TRBJ1-1): SQTIHQWPATLVQPVGSPLSLECTVEGTSNPNLYWYRQAAGRGLQLLFYSVGIGQISSEVPQNLSASRPQDRQFILSSKKLLLSDSGFYLCAWSAGQGHTEAFFGQGTRLTVV.

The chain uses TRBV7-2 and TRBJ1-1, with a possible D match to TRBD1 (6 bases). The CDR3 sequence is 16 residues long. Trimming took off 4 bases at V and 4 bases at J, with 19 bases between the two ends. Germline CDR1 SGHTA, CDR2 FQGNSA. CDR3 loop: CASSYPGASGGTEAFF. In DNA form, the CDR3 reads TGTGCCAGCAGCTACCCAGGGGCCTCCGGAGGCACTGAAGCTTTCTTT.